This passage covers 14 T cell receptor beta chains from one sample sequenced in a study of patients and donors after allogeneic stem cell transplantation. Each CDR3 protein is one row after TCRdb ran MiXCR on the RT-PCR reads. The sample includes more than 150,000 distinct CDR3 sequences, 24% seen only once; the top ten take roughly 27%. The sequencing sample was made of blood, either unsorted or a sorted T cell fraction (not recorded which). Receptor source: a human donor who was either an allogeneic HSCT recipient or a stem cell or donor lymphocyte infusion donor (not recorded which). It is not recorded whose cells these are; they may come from a transplant donor.

This clonotype was detected only a few times. The chain uses TRBV12-3 or TRBV12-4 and TRBJ2-1, with 7 bases fitting TRBD2. V was pared by 1 base and J by 8 bases, with 8 bases of the junction left unmatched. This CDR3 is built from 15 residues. For the CDR3, the DNA is TGTGCCAGCAGTTTAGGGCTAGCGGCTGACTATGAGCAGTTCTTC. Its protein product is CASSLGLAADYEQFF.

This clonotype was detected many times. The CDR3 DNA follows: TGTGCCAGCAGTAATCTCCGGGACGGTGCACTTCTTAACTATGGCTACACCTTC. This encodes CASSNLRDGALLNYGYTF. V gene TRBV6-6 combines with J gene TRBJ1-2; possibly TRBD1 for D (5 bases). Germline loops: CDR1 MNHNY, CDR2 SVGAGI (reference sequence). This CDR3 contains 18 residues. Trimming stripped 5 bases from V and 1 base from J, with 23 bases between.

The sample holds a few counts of this clonotype. This chain links TRBV5-1 with TRBJ1-1; 7 positions agree with TRBD1. CDR3 length: 15 amino acids. CDR1 is SGHRS and CDR2 is YFSETQ in the germline V gene. V shed 1 base and J 2 bases; nucleotides not matched to a gene: 5. The CDR3 DNA is TGCGCCAGCAGCTTGTTAGGGGGCACTAACACTGAAGCTTTCTTT. It encodes CASSLLGGTNTEAFF.

The V gene is TRBV12-3 or TRBV12-4, the J gene TRBJ2-1, with D unresolved. Trimming cost V 10 bases and J 5 bases, with 9 bases left between them. The CDR3 contains 11 residues. Here the CDR3 DNA reads TGTGCCAACACCTTCAACAATGAGCAGTTCTTC. Amino acid sequence: CANTFNNEQFF.

This rearrangement joins TRBV20-1 to TRBJ2-7, with 11 bases lining up with TRBD2. The CDR3 contains 14 residues. Trimming took 6 bases from V and 3 from J; bases not matched to a gene: 7. CDR1 and CDR2 (germline): DFQATT, SNEGSKA (reference sequence). In nucleotides, the CDR3 is TGCAGTGCCGAAACTAGCGGGAGTTTCTACGAGCAGTACTTC. Translated, it gives CSAETSGSFYEQYF.

This clonotype was picked up a small number of times. V gene TRBV9 combines with J gene TRBJ2-3, with D unclear. The CDR3 is made up of 14 amino acids. V was trimmed by 4 bases and J by 2 bases, leaving 11 bases between them. The germline gives CDR1 SGDLS, CDR2 YYNGEE. CDR3 in amino acids: CASSINSYTDTQYF. DNA of the CDR3: TGTGCCAGCAGCATCAATAGCTACACAGATACGCAGTATTTT.

The V gene is TRBV5-1, the J gene TRBJ1-2, with 8 bases matching TRBD1. V trimming: 0 bases; J trimming: 2 bases; junction bases outside the gene matches: 9. This CDR3 is built from 17 residues. Germline V lookup: CDR1 SGHRS, CDR2 YFSETQ. CDR3 DNA sequence: TGCGCCAGCAGCTTGGGACTCCCGGGACAGGAGAACTATGGCTACACCTTC. Amino acid sequence: CASSLGLPGQENYGYTF. The entire variable domain, with the rest obtained from reference TRBV5-1 and TRBJ1-2, is as follows: KAGVTQTPRYLIKTRGQQVTLSCSPISGHRSVSWYQQTPGQGLQFLFEYFSETQRNKGNFPGRFSGRQFSNSRSEMNVSTLELGDSALYLCASSLGLPGQENYGYTFGSGTRLTVV.

This clonotype was seen a few times. The chain recombines TRBV12-3 or TRBV12-4 with TRBJ2-3; a possible D gene is TRBD1 (7 bases). The CDR3 has 13 amino acids. Trimming removed 5 bases at V and 6 bases at J, with 12 bases between. The CDR3 coding sequence is TGTGCCAGCAGTGCGGGGACAGCCGATACGCAGTATTTT. It codes for CASSAGTADTQYF.

This clonotype was counted only a few times. The chain recombines TRBV12-3 or TRBV12-4 with TRBJ1-5; 11 bases agree with TRBD1. The CDR3 is 15 residues long. The V segment lost 5 bases and the J segment 5 bases; nucleotides outside the gene matches: 5. The chain's CDR3 is CASSAGQGGYQPQHF. The CDR3 nucleotides read TGTGCCAGCAGTGCGGGACAGGGGGGATATCAGCCCCAGCATTTT.

The table lists this clonotype with many counts. The chain uses TRBV5-1 and TRBJ1-1; weak D call: TRBD1 (5 bases). Germline V gene sequence: CDR1 SGHRS, CDR2 YFSETQ. The CDR3 has 13 residues. V lost 1 base and J 7 bases, leaving 11 bases between the germline ends. CDR3 DNA: TGCGCCAGCAGCTTGCCCCCGGGGCTTGAAGCTTTCTTT. Protein product: CASSLPPGLEAFF.

This clonotype was observed a handful of times. The chain combines TRBV9 with TRBJ1-1; a possible D gene is TRBD1 (5 bases). The CDR3 totals 16 residues. Trimming stripped 0 bases from V and 0 bases from J, with 12 bases between. CDR1 is SGDLS, CDR2 YYNGEE, per germline. CDR3 DNA sequence: TGTGCCAGCAGCGTAGGATTCGACAGTTTGAACACTGAAGCTTTCTTT. As protein: CASSVGFDSLNTEAFF.

The V and J genes are TRBV9 and TRBJ1-6, with unresolved D. This CDR3 is 16 amino acids long. Trimming left V 2 bases short and J 1 base short, with 10 bases between. Per the germline V gene, CDR1 is SGDLS and CDR2 is YYNGEE. CDR3 nucleotides: TGTGCCAGCAGCGTTCACTCGGGTTCCTATAATTCACCCCTCCACTTT. It is translated as CASSVHSGSYNSPLHF.

This clonotype occurred many times. The chain combines TRBV7-9 with TRBJ1-1; 9 nucleotides line up with TRBD1. Losses at the gene ends were 7 bases for V and 4 bases for J; bases not matched to a gene: 7. Germline V gives CDR1 SEHNR, CDR2 FQNEAQ (reference sequence). The CDR3 is 14 amino acids. The CDR3 DNA reads as TGTGCCAGCACCGAGACAGGGGGGGGCACTGAAGCTTTCTTT. Its translation is CASTETGGGTEAFF.

The table lists this clonotype with a few counts. The chain is built from TRBV12-3 or TRBV12-4 and TRBJ2-2; D tentatively fits TRBD1 or TRBD2 (5 bases each). The CDR3 is 15 amino acids. V was cut by 0 bases and J by 9 bases, with 14 bases left in between. Here the CDR3 reads CASSLAGTLLRELFF. As DNA, the CDR3 is TGTGCCAGCAGTTTAGCAGGGACCCTTCTCCGGGAGCTGTTTTTT.